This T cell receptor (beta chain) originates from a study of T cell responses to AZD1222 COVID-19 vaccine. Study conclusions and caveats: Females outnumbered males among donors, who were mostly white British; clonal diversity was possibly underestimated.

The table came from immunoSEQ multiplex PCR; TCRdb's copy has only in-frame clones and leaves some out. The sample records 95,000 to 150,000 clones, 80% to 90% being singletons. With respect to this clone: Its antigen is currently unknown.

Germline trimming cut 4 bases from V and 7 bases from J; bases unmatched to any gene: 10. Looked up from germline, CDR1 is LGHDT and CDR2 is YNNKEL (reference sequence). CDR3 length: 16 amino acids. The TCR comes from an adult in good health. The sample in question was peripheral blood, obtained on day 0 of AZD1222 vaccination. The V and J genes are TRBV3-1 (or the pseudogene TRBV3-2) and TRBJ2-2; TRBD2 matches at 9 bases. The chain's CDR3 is CASSRRLAEKGGELFF. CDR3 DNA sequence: TGTGCCAGCAGCCGCCGACTAGCGGAGAAGGGCGGGGAGCTGTTTTTT.